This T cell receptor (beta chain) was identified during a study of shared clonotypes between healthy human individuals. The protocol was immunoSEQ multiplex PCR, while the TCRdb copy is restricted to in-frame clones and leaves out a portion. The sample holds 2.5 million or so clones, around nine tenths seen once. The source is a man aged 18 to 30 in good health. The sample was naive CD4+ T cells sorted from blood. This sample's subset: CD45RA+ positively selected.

As DNA, the CDR3 is TGTGCCTGGAGTCTCCTTGATAGCAATCAGCCCCAGCATTTT. Translated: CAWSLLDSNQPQHF. This chain joins TRBV30 and TRBJ1-5; D is ambiguous. The CDR3 sequence is 14 residues long. Trimming removed 2 bases at V and 0 bases at J, with 8 bases between. Germline assignment: CDR1 GTSNPN and CDR2 SVGIG (reference sequence).